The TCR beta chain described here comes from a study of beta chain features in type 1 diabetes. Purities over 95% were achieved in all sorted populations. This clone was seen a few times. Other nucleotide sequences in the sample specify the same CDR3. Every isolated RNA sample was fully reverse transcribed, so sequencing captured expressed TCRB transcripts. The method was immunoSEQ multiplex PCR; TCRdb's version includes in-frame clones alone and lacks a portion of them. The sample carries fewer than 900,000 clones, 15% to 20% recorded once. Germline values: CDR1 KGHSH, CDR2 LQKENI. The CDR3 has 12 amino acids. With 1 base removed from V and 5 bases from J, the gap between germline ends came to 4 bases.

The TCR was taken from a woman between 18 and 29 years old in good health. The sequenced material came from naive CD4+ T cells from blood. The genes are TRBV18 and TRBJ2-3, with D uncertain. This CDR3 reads CASSPQGDTQYF. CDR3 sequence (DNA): TGTGCCAGCTCACCACAGGGAGATACGCAGTATTTT. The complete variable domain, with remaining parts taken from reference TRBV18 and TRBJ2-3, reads NAGVMQNPRHLVRRRGQEARLRCSPMKGHSHVYWYRQLPEEGLKFMVYLQKENIIDESGMPKERFSAEFPKEGPSILRIQQVVRGDSAAYFCASSPQGDTQYFGPGTRLTVL.